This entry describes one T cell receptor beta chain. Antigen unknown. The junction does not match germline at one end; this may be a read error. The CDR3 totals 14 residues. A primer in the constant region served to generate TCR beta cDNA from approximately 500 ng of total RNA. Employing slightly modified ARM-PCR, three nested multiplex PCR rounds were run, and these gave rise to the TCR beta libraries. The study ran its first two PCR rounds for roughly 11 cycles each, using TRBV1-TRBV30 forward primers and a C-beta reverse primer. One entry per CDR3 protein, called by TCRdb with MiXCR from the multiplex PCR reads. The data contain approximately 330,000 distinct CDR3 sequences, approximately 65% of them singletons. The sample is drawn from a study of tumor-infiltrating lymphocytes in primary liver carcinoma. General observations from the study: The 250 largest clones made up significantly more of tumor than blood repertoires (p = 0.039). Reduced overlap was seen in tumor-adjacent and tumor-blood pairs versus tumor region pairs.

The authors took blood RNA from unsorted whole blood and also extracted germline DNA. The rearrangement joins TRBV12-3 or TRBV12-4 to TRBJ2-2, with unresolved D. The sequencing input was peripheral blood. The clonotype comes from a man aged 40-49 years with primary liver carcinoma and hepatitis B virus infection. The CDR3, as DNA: TGTGCCATCAGTTTCTCCGCGAACACCGGGGAGCTGTTTTTT. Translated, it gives CAISFSANTGELFF.